One sample yielded the 29 T cell receptor beta chains listed below, sequenced in a study of OX40 agonist ivuxolimab in advanced cancers. The library was built by means of the immunoSEQ multiplex PCR assay. TCRdb took over this immuneACCESS table, retaining in-frame rearrangements with V and J assigned. Such tables are incomplete; in checked studies, under half of the missing clones stem from an unresolved V gene, and the remainder is unexplained. The sample profile shows 75,000 to 90,000 clones; almost 95% of them were found once. Approximately 3% of the sample is held by the ten biggest clonotypes. The sample here was CD4+ or CD8+ T cells sorted from blood, taken in a trial of the OX40 agonist ivuxolimab. These receptors were collected from an adult with an advanced solid tumor such as melanoma, head and neck, liver or kidney cancer.

This sequence joins TRBV9 and TRBJ2-1; no reliable D call. The ends were cut back, 4 bases at V and 3 bases at J, with 11 bases in the middle. Looked up from germline, CDR1 is SGDLS and CDR2 is YYNGEE. CDR3 length: 14 residues. CDR3 DNA sequence: TGTGCCAGCAGCACAAGGACGGACTACAATGAGCAGTTCTTC. Its translation: CASSTRTDYNEQFF. Using reference TRBV9 and TRBJ2-1 for the parts outside the CDR3, the full variable domain is DSGVTQTPKHLITATGQRVTLRCSPRSGDLSVYWYQQSLDQGLQFLIQYYNGEERAKGNILERFSAQQFPDLHSELNLSSLELGDSALYFCASSTRTDYNEQFFGPGTRLTVL.

The rearrangement links TRBV2 to TRBJ2-3; D remains ambiguous. Trimming stripped 4 bases from V and 0 bases from J, with 8 bases between. CDR1 and CDR2 from the germline V gene are SNHLY and FYNNEI. This CDR3 has 14 amino acids. The CDR3 DNA is TGTGCCAGCAGTGCTAATCCCAGCACAGATACGCAGTATTTT. Translated, it gives CASSANPSTDTQYF. Full variable domain (outside the CDR3, taken from reference TRBV2 and TRBJ2-3): EPEVTQTPSHQVTQMGQEVILRCVPISNHLYFYWYRQILGQKVEFLVSFYNNEISEKSEIFDDQFSVERPDGSNFTLKIRSTKLEDSAMYFCASSANPSTDTQYFGPGTRLTVL.

This chain joins TRBV5-8 and TRBJ2-5; TRBD2 aligns across 7 bases. This CDR3 is built from 15 residues. Germline values: CDR1 SGHTS, CDR2 YDEGEE. V gave up 0 bases and J gave up 5 bases; unmatched junction bases: 7. The CDR3 region has the DNA TGTGCCAGCAGCTTGGTGGCGGGAGTGACGGAGACCCAGTACTTC. It is translated as CASSLVAGVTETQYF.

V and J are TRBV10-3 and TRBJ2-1; no firm D call. V was cut by 1 base and J by 0 bases, with 10 bases left in between. Per germline, CDR1 ENHRY and CDR2 SYGVKD. The CDR3 covers 16 residues. CDR3 sequence: CAISELGSSSYNEQFF. The CDR3 nucleotides read TGTGCCATCAGTGAGTTGGGCAGCAGCTCCTACAATGAGCAGTTCTTC.

V and J are TRBV5-6 and TRBJ2-5; TRBD1 matches 9 bases. V lost 2 bases to trimming and J lost 5 bases; unmatched junction nucleotides: 7. The length of the CDR3 is 15 residues. Germline lookup yields CDR1 SGHDT and CDR2 YYEEEE. The CDR3 sequence is CASSFTQGARETQYF. The CDR3 nucleotides are TGTGCCAGCAGCTTTACACAGGGGGCGAGGGAGACCCAGTACTTC.

The V call is TRBV5-5, the J call TRBJ1-4, with a tentative D call TRBD1 (5 bases). This CDR3 region has 16 residues. The V and J ends lost 0 bases and 3 bases respectively, with 12 bases between them. The germline gives CDR1 SGHKS, CDR2 YYEKEE (reference sequence). The CDR3, as DNA: TGTGCCAGCAGCTTGGCTACAGACAGCGCTAATGAAAAACTGTTTTTT. It translates to CASSLATDSANEKLFF.

The chain carries TRBV20-1 and TRBJ1-5; D remains unclear. The CDR3 is made up of 11 amino acids. Per germline, CDR1 DFQATT and CDR2 SNEGSKA (reference sequence). Trimming took 6 bases from V and 3 from J, leaving 6 bases between them. The CDR3 DNA is TGCAGTGCAGGCGACAATCAGCCCCAGCATTTT. Its protein product is CSAGDNQPQHF.

The V gene is TRBV11-3, the J gene TRBJ1-3, with D unresolved. Germline CDR1 and CDR2: SGHNT and YENEEA. The CDR3 contains 17 residues. Trimming left V 5 bases short and J 0 bases short, with 17 bases between. In DNA, the CDR3 is TGTGCCAGCAGCGGTCGTGAGGAACCCCACTCTGGAAACACCATATATTTT. This sequence encodes CASSGREEPHSGNTIYF. Full variable domain (remainder filled in from reference TRBV11-3 and TRBJ1-3): EAGVVQSPRYKIIEKKQPVAFWCNPISGHNTLYWYLQNLGQGPELLIRYENEEAVDDSQLPKDRFSAERLKGVDSTLKIQPAELGDSAVYLCASSGREEPHSGNTIYFGEGSWLTVV.

The chain couples TRBV6-1 to TRBJ2-1, with 12 nucleotides matching TRBD2. Trimming removed 4 bases from V and 2 bases from J; junction bases left unmatched: 9. This CDR3 contains 18 residues. Germline-derived CDR1 and CDR2 are MNHNS and SASEGT. The CDR3 DNA reads TGTGCCAGCAGTGCTCTAGCGGGAGGGCCAAGGGCCTACAATGAGCAGTTCTTC. Protein product: CASSALAGGPRAYNEQFF.

The genes are TRBV9 and TRBJ2-1; 9 nucleotides match TRBD2. The V and J ends lost 4 bases and 0 bases, in that order; junction bases with no gene match: 5. Germline loops: CDR1 SGDLS, CDR2 YYNGEE. This CDR3 has 16 residues. The CDR3 is CASSISGGSSYNEQFF. As DNA, the CDR3 is TGTGCCAGCAGCATTAGCGGGGGTAGCTCCTACAATGAGCAGTTCTTC.

The chain links TRBV5-1 to TRBJ1-6; 8 bases agree with TRBD1. The CDR3 runs to 17 residues. Losses at the gene ends were 4 bases for V and 0 bases for J; bases not matched to a gene: 6. Germline-derived CDR1 and CDR2 are SGHRS and YFSETQ. This CDR3 reads CASSRQGPSSYNSPLHF. CDR3 nucleotides: TGCGCCAGCAGCCGACAGGGGCCAAGCTCCTATAATTCACCCCTCCACTTT.

This clone was detected only once. The gene calls are TRBV27 and TRBJ2-7, with TRBD2 matching 7 bases. This CDR3 has 14 amino acids. Looked up from germline, CDR1 is MNHEY and CDR2 is SMNVEV (reference sequence). Trimming at V came to 3 bases and at J to 2 bases, leaving 4 bases not matched to a gene. CDR3 DNA sequence: TGTGCCAGCAGTTTCGGGGGGACCACCTACGAGCAGTACTTC. Encoded protein: CASSFGGTTYEQYF.

The chain has TRBV19 and TRBJ1-2; D is undetermined. Germline lookup yields CDR1 LNHDA and CDR2 SQIVND (reference sequence). There are 13 residues in the CDR3. V was shortened by 10 bases and J by 0 bases, with 12 bases between the two germline ends. The CDR3 nucleotides read TGTGCCACAGAACGGACGGCTAACTATGGCTACACCTTC. Protein product: CATERTANYGYTF.

CDR3 nucleotide sequence: TGTGCCATCAGTGAGGGCCGCACAGATACGCAGTATTTT. Residues: CAISEGRTDTQYF. The V call is TRBV10-3, the J call TRBJ2-3; D unclear. From germline, CDR1 is ENHRY and CDR2 SYGVKD. V dropped 2 bases and J dropped 1 base, with 4 bases sitting between them. CDR3 length: 13 residues.

The chain links TRBV5-1 to TRBJ1-1; D remains unclear. Looked up from germline, CDR1 is SGHRS and CDR2 is YFSETQ. V shed 0 bases and J shed 4 bases, with 10 bases lying between them. The CDR3 has 14 amino acids. The CDR3 loop is CASSLASTGTEAFF. The CDR3 DNA follows: TGCGCCAGCAGCTTGGCCTCTACGGGCACTGAAGCTTTCTTT. Full variable domain (missing parts from reference TRBV5-1 and TRBJ1-1): KAGVTQTPRYLIKTRGQQVTLSCSPISGHRSVSWYQQTPGQGLQFLFEYFSETQRNKGNFPGRFSGRQFSNSRSEMNVSTLELGDSALYLCASSLASTGTEAFFGQGTRLTVV.

The chain recombines TRBV19 with TRBJ1-5; D ambiguous. The germline gives CDR1 LNHDA, CDR2 SQIVND (reference sequence). The V gene lost 3 bases and the J gene lost 9 bases, with 18 bases spanning the gap. The CDR3 has 15 amino acids. This CDR3 reads CASSILSPGRGPQHF. The CDR3 DNA sequence: TGTGCCAGTAGTATTCTCAGTCCTGGACGTGGGCCCCAGCATTTT.

The chain carries TRBV5-1 and TRBJ2-7; no reliable D call. The CDR3 consists of 14 residues. Trimming cost V 2 bases and J 7 bases, with 16 bases left between them. Germline V CDR1 and CDR2: SGHRS, YFSETQ. CDR3 sequence reads: CASSFLNSLIEQYF. DNA of the CDR3: TGCGCCAGCAGCTTTCTAAACAGTCTTATAGAGCAGTACTTC.

In its sample, this clone was seen once. The chain carries TRBV27 and TRBJ1-2; 8 bases are a match to TRBD1. Germline V lookup: CDR1 MNHEY, CDR2 SMNVEV (reference sequence). The CDR3 consists of 16 residues. The ends lost 5 bases at V and 3 bases at J; junction bases unmatched: 11. The CDR3 DNA reads TGTGCCAGCAGTGGACGACAGGGGTTCAATGACTATGGCTACACCTTC. It translates to CASSGRQGFNDYGYTF.

The CDR3 DNA reads TGCGCCAGCAGCTTGGGGACTAGCGGGAGGGCCGAGGATACGCAGTATTTT. Translated: CASSLGTSGRAEDTQYF. The chain employs TRBV5-1 and TRBJ2-3, with 15 bases that match TRBD2. The CDR3 length is 17 residues. CDR1 and CDR2 from the germline V gene are SGHRS and YFSETQ. V was clipped by 0 bases and J by 6 bases; unmatched bases: 5.

The V call is TRBV6-1, the J call TRBJ2-1; D unresolved. The CDR3 totals 16 residues. The V gene lost 0 bases and the J gene lost 14 bases, with 23 bases spanning the gap. Germline CDR1 MNHNS, CDR2 SASEGT. The CDR3 DNA sequence: TGTGCCAGCAGTGAAGCTTCCACCCTCGGAAGGACCAGCAAGTTCTTC. This translates into CASSEASTLGRTSKFF.

The chain links TRBV19 to TRBJ2-1; possible D gene TRBD2, 6 bases. The CDR3 runs to 15 residues. V was trimmed by 5 bases and J by 6 bases, leaving 17 bases between them. Germline V gene data show CDR1 as LNHDA and CDR2 as SQIVND (reference sequence). CDR3 nucleotides: TGTGCCAGTAGTGTGCTAGCGTTGGGCCCCAATGAGCAGTTCTTC. Translating gives CASSVLALGPNEQFF.

V gene TRBV12-5 combines with J gene TRBJ2-7, with D maybe TRBD1 (6 bases). Germline CDR1 reads LGHNT; CDR2 reads FRNRAP. CDR3 size: 16 residues. The V gene lost 1 base and the J gene lost 0 bases, with 13 bases spanning the gap. CDR3 loop: CASGLGGQGNSYEQYF. The CDR3 nucleotides read TGTGCTAGTGGTTTGGGGGGGCAGGGAAACTCCTACGAGCAGTACTTC.

This sequence joins TRBV5-1 and TRBJ1-2; D unclear. The V end lost 3 bases, the J end lost 2 bases, and 8 bases lay between the germline ends. Per germline, CDR1 SGHRS and CDR2 YFSETQ. CDR3 length equals 13 residues. DNA of the CDR3: TGCGCCAGCAGCTCGGGCATAAACTATGGCTACACCTTC. Translating it yields CASSSGINYGYTF.

CDR3 amino acids: CASGSQGDTEAFF. Written as DNA, the CDR3 is TGTGCTAGTGGTTCCCAGGGTGACACTGAAGCTTTCTTT. The chain has TRBV12-5 and TRBJ1-1; D is perhaps TRBD1 (5 bases). Between the trimmed V and J ends, which lost 4 bases and 3 bases, there was a span of 9 bases. Germline V gives CDR1 LGHNT, CDR2 FRNRAP. The CDR3 extends over 13 amino acids.

The chain links TRBV27 to TRBJ1-2; 7 positions agree with TRBD1. The CDR3 runs to 12 residues. V trimming: 6 bases; J trimming: 7 bases; junction bases outside the gene matches: 5. The germline V gene has CDR1 MNHEY and CDR2 SMNVEV (reference sequence). CDR3 amino acids: CASRDRSFGYTF. As DNA, the CDR3 is TGTGCCAGCAGGGACAGGTCCTTTGGCTACACCTTC.

The rearrangement links TRBV7-8 to TRBJ2-7; D may be TRBD1 or TRBD2 (5 bases each). The CDR3 sequence is 14 residues long. CDR1 is SGHVS and CDR2 is FQNEAQ in the germline V gene. V was trimmed by 4 bases and J by 3 bases, leaving 13 bases between them. CDR3 sequence (DNA): TGTGCCAGCAGCTACATCAGGGACGGCTACGAGCAGTACTTC. This gives the protein CASSYIRDGYEQYF.

The chain joins TRBV30 to TRBJ1-2; no clear D gene. The CDR3 runs to 13 residues. V was clipped by 1 base and J by 7 bases, with 13 bases between them. The V gene's germline CDR1 is GTSNPN and CDR2 SVGIG (reference sequence). The CDR3 nucleotides are TGTGCCTGGAGTGATAAAGGCCGGGGTGGCTACACCTTC. This gives the protein CAWSDKGRGGYTF.

V and J are TRBV7-2 and TRBJ2-5, with D perhaps given as TRBD1 or TRBD2 (5 bases each). With 4 bases removed from V and 5 bases from J, the gap between germline ends came to 14 bases. Germline loops: CDR1 SGHTA, CDR2 FQGNSA. The CDR3 covers 14 residues. CDR3 amino acids: CASSSWGSGETQYF. The DNA of the CDR3 is TGTGCCAGCAGCTCCTGGGGCTCGGGGGAGACCCAGTACTTC.

The chain carries TRBV15 and TRBJ1-2; D call uncertain. With 0 bases removed from V and 4 bases from J, the gap between germline ends came to 9 bases. CDR1 and CDR2 (germline): LNHNV, YYDKDF (reference sequence). The CDR3 runs 14 residues. Written as DNA, the CDR3 is TGTGCCACCAGCAGAGATTGGCAGGTCTATGGCTACACCTTC. It yields the protein CATSRDWQVYGYTF.